The following is a T cell receptor beta chain sequence with its context. Sequenced by immunoSEQ multiplex PCR; TCRdb stores in-frame clones only, minus some. The sample lists about 110,000 clones; 80% to 95% were seen once. The data were obtained in a study of T cell changes during pregnancy in multiple sclerosis. The CDR3 contains 15 residues. With V trimmed by 9 bases and J by 2 bases, 10 bases remained unmatched. From germline, CDR1 is SGHAT and CDR2 FQNNGV. The sequencing used peripheral blood, collected after pregnancy. This receptor was identified in a female donor with multiple sclerosis, enrolled in a pregnancy study. This chain joins TRBV11-2 and TRBJ2-7, with TRBD1 identical over 10 bases. This chain's CDR3 is CASGGPGQGAYEQYF. DNA of the CDR3: TGTGCCAGTGGGGGCCCCGGACAGGGGGCCTACGAGCAGTACTTC.